The 23 T cell receptor beta chains given below trace back to one sample, sequenced in a study of blood T cell repertoires in COVID-19. Profiled with immunoSEQ multiplex PCR; TCRdb holds only in-frame clones, not every one. In the table there are about 220,000 clones, around 87% of which are singletons. The sample consisted of PBMCs or T cells enriched from blood (not recorded which). The source is a man younger than 45 who had been exposed to COVID-19.

In its sample, this clone was seen a few times. The genes are TRBV14 and TRBJ2-7, with TRBD2 identical over 8 bases. Germline lookup yields CDR1 SGHDN and CDR2 FVKESK. V shed 0 bases, J shed 4 bases, and the junction held 5 bases outside the gene matches. CDR3 length: 15 amino acids. The CDR3 nucleotides are TGTGCCAGCAGCCAAGAGGATAGCGGGGAATACGAGCAGTACTTC. Amino acid sequence: CASSQEDSGEYEQYF.

The chain joins TRBV11-2 to TRBJ1-4; 9 bases map to TRBD1. Trimming took 5 bases from V and 1 from J; bases not matched to a gene: 8. CDR1 and CDR2 from the germline V gene are SGHAT and FQNNGV. This CDR3 is 17 amino acids long. CDR3 residues: CASSRTGGVGTNEKLFF. Here the CDR3 DNA reads TGTGCCAGCAGCCGTACAGGGGGCGTGGGAACTAATGAAAAACTGTTTTTT.

This clone has a handful of counts. The CDR3 region has the DNA TGTGCCAGCGCTCTAACTTATTTTGAAGGCTACACCTTC. Translated: CASALTYFEGYTF. V gene TRBV14 combines with J gene TRBJ1-2, with unresolved D. This CDR3 is 13 amino acids long. Germline V CDR1 and CDR2: SGHDN, FVKESK. Trimming took off 8 bases at V and 8 bases at J, with 18 bases between the two ends.

This clone has more than one count but fewer than ten. The chain couples TRBV13 to TRBJ1-4; TRBD1 might be the D (5 bases). The CDR3 is made up of 14 amino acids. Germline V gene sequence: CDR1 PRHDT, CDR2 FYEKMQ (reference sequence). V lost 3 bases and J 5 bases, leaving 10 bases between the germline ends. The CDR3 DNA reads as TGTGCCAGCAGCTTGGGGCGAGGCAATGAAAAACTGTTTTTT. Protein product: CASSLGRGNEKLFF.

Here the CDR3 reads CSVDRGGEKLFF. CDR3 nucleotides: TGCAGCGTTGACAGGGGTGGTGAAAAACTGTTTTTT. This sequence joins TRBV29-1 and TRBJ1-4, with D possibly matching TRBD1 (6 bases). CDR1 and CDR2 from the germline V gene are SQVTM and ANQGSEA. With 3 bases removed from V and 7 bases from J, the gap between germline ends came to 9 bases. This CDR3 is built from 12 residues.

The genes are TRBV2 and TRBJ2-7, with 9 bases aligning to TRBD1. CDR3 length: 13 amino acids. J lost 5 bases, V lost 10 bases, and 9 bases had no gene match. CDR1 SNHLY and CDR2 FYNNEI come from the germline V gene. The CDR3 protein is CAIRDREFNEQYF. The CDR3 nucleotides read TGTGCCATCCGGGACAGGGAATTCAACGAGCAGTACTTC.

The V call is TRBV7-8, the J call TRBJ2-4; 9 nucleotides line up with TRBD2. V trimming: 5 bases; J trimming: 6 bases; junction bases outside the gene matches: 8. The CDR3 extends over 15 amino acids. Germline V gives CDR1 SGHVS, CDR2 FQNEAQ. CDR3 sequence reads: CASSHPLAGINIQYF. As DNA, the CDR3 is TGTGCCAGCAGCCACCCGCTAGCGGGGATAAACATTCAGTACTTC.

The chain is built from TRBV19 and TRBJ2-1, with 9 positions matching TRBD1. Losses at the gene ends were 1 base for V and 4 bases for J; bases not matched to a gene: 2. CDR1 and CDR2 (germline): LNHDA, SQIVND (reference sequence). The CDR3 sequence is 15 residues long. CDR3 DNA sequence: TGTGCCAGTAGTATAGGGGGACAGGGTTACAATGAGCAGTTCTTC. Protein: CASSIGGQGYNEQFF.

The V and J genes are TRBV12-2 and TRBJ2-7; the table's D call, TRBD1, was not checked against the DNA. TRBV12-2 is reported as a pseudogene. The CDR3 loop spans 13 amino acids. This CDR3 is CASRLENNHEQYF. CDR3 coding DNA: TGTGCAAGTCGCTTAGAGAACAATCACGAGCAGTACTTC.

This clone was detected once. The V gene is TRBV3-1 (or the pseudogene TRBV3-2), the J gene TRBJ2-3; tentatively, D is TRBD2 (7 bases). CDR1 and CDR2 (germline): LGHDT, YNNKEL (reference sequence). Trimming shortened V by 5 bases and J by 6 bases, and 12 bases separated the two germline ends. The CDR3 covers 13 residues. CDR3 DNA sequence: TGTGCCAGCAGCATATCGGGGGGCGATACGCAGTATTTT. Its protein is CASSISGGDTQYF.

This chain connects TRBV2 to TRBJ1-5; 7 bases line up with TRBD1. V lost 7 bases and J lost 5; bases outside the gene matches: 8. Germline V CDR1 and CDR2: SNHLY, FYNNEI. The CDR3 totals 14 residues. The DNA of the CDR3 is TGTGCCAGCACCGGGACAGCAGATTATCAGCCCCAGCATTTT. It yields the protein CASTGTADYQPQHF.

The gene calls are TRBV7-9 and TRBJ2-1; 13 bases are shared with TRBD2. V gave up 5 bases and J gave up 4 bases; unmatched junction bases: 5. CDR1 and CDR2 (germline): SEHNR, FQNEAQ (reference sequence). The CDR3 is made up of 16 amino acids. DNA of the CDR3: TGTGCCAGCAGCCCAGGACTAGCGGGGGTTTACAATGAGCAGTTCTTC. Translated, it gives CASSPGLAGVYNEQFF.

The chain carries TRBV30 and TRBJ2-5; weak D call: TRBD1 (7 bases). The V end lost 2 bases, the J end lost 5 bases, and 18 bases lay between the germline ends. Germline CDR1 is GTSNPN and CDR2 is SVGIG (reference sequence). This CDR3 contains 15 residues. This CDR3 reads CAWSLKTGSGETQYF. The CDR3 DNA sequence: TGTGCCTGGAGTTTAAAGACAGGGAGCGGGGAGACCCAGTACTTC. The entire variable domain, with the rest obtained from reference TRBV30 and TRBJ2-5, is as follows: SQTIHQWPATLVQPVGSPLSLECTVEGTSNPNLYWYRQAAGRGLQLLFYSVGIGQISSEVPQNLSASRPQDRQFILSSKKLLLSDSGFYLCAWSLKTGSGETQYFGPGTRLLVL.

The genes are TRBV25-1 and TRBJ2-7; tentatively, D is TRBD2 (5 bases). Germline V CDR1 and CDR2: MGHDK, SYGVNS. The CDR3 is 13 amino acids. Trimming removed 7 bases from V and 2 bases from J, with 12 bases in between. This chain's CDR3 is CASTLDGTYEQYF. The CDR3 coding sequence is TGTGCCAGCACCTTAGACGGGACCTACGAGCAGTACTTC.

V gene TRBV19 combines with J gene TRBJ1-5; 9 positions match TRBD1. The germline V gene encodes CDR1 LNHDA and CDR2 SQIVND (reference sequence). The CDR3 is 15 residues long. The ends lost 3 bases at V and 4 bases at J; junction bases unmatched: 4. The CDR3 spells CASSISGTGNQPQHF. The CDR3 region has the DNA TGTGCCAGTAGTATCTCCGGGACAGGGAATCAGCCCCAGCATTTT. Supplemented by reference TRBV19 and TRBJ1-5, the full variable domain reads DGGITQSPKYLFRKEGQNVTLSCEQNLNHDAMYWYRQDPGQGLRLIYYSQIVNDFQKGDIAEGYSVSREKKESFPLTVTSAQKNPTAFYLCASSISGTGNQPQHFGDGTRLSIL.

The chain carries TRBV5-6 and TRBJ1-6; 9 bases agree with TRBD1. V gave up 3 bases and J gave up 8 bases; unmatched junction bases: 3. The CDR3 covers 14 residues. Per the germline V gene, CDR1 is SGHDT and CDR2 is YYEEEE. CDR3 nucleotides: TGTGCCAGCAGCTACAGGGGGCTGGATTCACCCCTCCACTTT. Translated, it gives CASSYRGLDSPLHF.

The table lists this clone with a few counts. V and J are TRBV10-1 and TRBJ2-7, with 9 nucleotides matching TRBD1. This CDR3 spans 13 amino acids. Germline V CDR1 and CDR2: WNHNN, SYGVQD (reference sequence). V dropped 6 bases and J dropped 3; count of bases not matched to a gene: 3. The CDR3 region has the DNA TGCGCCAGCAGGCAGACAGGGGGCTACGAGCAGTACTTC. This gives the protein CASRQTGGYEQYF.

The chain carries TRBV5-5 and TRBJ2-1, with TRBD2 matching 11 bases. Germline values: CDR1 SGHKS, CDR2 YYEKEE (reference sequence). The CDR3 covers 18 residues. Trimming removed 3 bases from V and 6 bases from J; junction bases left unmatched: 14. The CDR3 sequence: CASSSGVLAGGPGNEQFF. DNA of the CDR3: TGTGCCAGCAGCTCGGGTGTCTTAGCGGGGGGGCCAGGCAATGAGCAGTTCTTC.

This rearrangement joins TRBV6-2 or TRBV6-3 to TRBJ2-1, with 14 bases aligning to TRBD2. V was clipped by 0 bases and J by 7 bases; unmatched bases: 2. This CDR3 is built from 16 residues. From germline, CDR1 is MNHEY and CDR2 SVGEGT. The DNA of the CDR3 is TGTGCCAGCAGTTACTCTGGGACTAGCGGGGGTAATGAGCAGTTCTTC. Translating it yields CASSYSGTSGGNEQFF.

This clone was seen only once. This chain uses TRBV4-3 with TRBJ2-5; D may be TRBD2 (6 bases). This CDR3 region has 18 residues. V was pared by 3 bases and J by 1 base, with 21 bases between. The germline V gene encodes CDR1 LGHNA and CDR2 YSLEER. The CDR3 here is CASSHLPRTEGGQETQYF. The CDR3 nucleotides are TGCGCCAGCAGCCACTTACCCCGGACGGAGGGCGGCCAAGAGACCCAGTACTTC.

This clone was seen once. The rearrangement joins TRBV28 to TRBJ1-2; D gene uncertain. The CDR3 length is 15 residues. Germline V CDR1 and CDR2: MDHEN, SYDVKM. V shed 5 bases and J shed 6 bases, with 19 bases lying between them. For the CDR3, the DNA is TGTGCCAGCAGTGCGCGGGTTTCTCGGAAAAATGGCTACACCTTC. It translates to CASSARVSRKNGYTF.

The J gene is TRBJ1-5, the V gene TRBV7-2; no firm D call. Germline CDR1 is SGHTA and CDR2 is FQGNSA. The germline V and J ends were trimmed by 5 bases and 6 bases, with 14 bases remaining between them. This CDR3 is 14 amino acids long. CDR3 residues: CASSTLSVGQPQHF. The CDR3 nucleotides read TGTGCCAGCAGCACCCTCAGCGTCGGTCAGCCCCAGCATTTT.

The chain has TRBV21-1 and TRBJ2-5; the D call of TRBD1 is as the table states it, not checked on the DNA. TRBV21-1 is deemed a pseudogene. The CDR3 totals 14 residues. As DNA, the CDR3 is TGTGCCAGCACAAGACAGGGGGCAAGGGAGACCCAGTACTTC. This sequence encodes CASTRQGARETQYF.